What follows are 9 T cell receptor beta chains derived from one specimen sequenced in a study of blood T cell repertoires in COVID-19. Sequencing was performed with immunoSEQ multiplex PCR; in TCRdb, only in-frame clones are kept and a portion is missing. This sample carries 150,000 to 200,000 clones, less than 85% of them seen once, and the ten largest clones take about 14%. The specimen sequenced was peripheral blood. These receptors all come from a man aged 45-65 years who had recovered from COVID-19.

The V gene is TRBV24-1, the J gene TRBJ2-1; TRBD2 matches at 8 bases. The junction had 6 bases not matched to a gene; V was cut back by 5 bases and J by 7 bases. Per the germline V gene, CDR1 is KGHDR and CDR2 is SFDVKD. The CDR3 covers 14 residues. The CDR3 coding sequence is TGTGCCACCAGTGCAGCGGGAGATCGTAATGAGCAGTTCTTC. Translating it yields CATSAAGDRNEQFF.

This clone was seen only a few times. This chain joins TRBV27 and TRBJ2-5; 10 positions match TRBD2. The CDR3 has 16 amino acids. Germline V CDR1 and CDR2: MNHEY, SMNVEV (reference sequence). Unmatched junction bases numbered 6, after V lost 0 bases and J lost 5 bases. The CDR3 spells CASSLSLAGVGETQYF. The CDR3 nucleotides read TGTGCCAGCAGTTTATCGCTAGCGGGAGTTGGGGAGACCCAGTACTTC.

This rearrangement joins TRBV12-5 to TRBJ2-1, with 7 nucleotides matching TRBD1. The CDR3 contains 13 residues. Germline V gene data show CDR1 as LGHNT and CDR2 as FRNRAP. The ends lost 8 bases at V and 5 bases at J; junction bases unmatched: 6. The CDR3 nucleotides read TGTGCTAGTACAGGGGCCAAAGACAATGAGCAGTTCTTC. Translated, it gives CASTGAKDNEQFF.

As regards this clone: At one end, the junction sequence differs from germline, possibly due to a read error. The gene calls are TRBV6-4 and TRBJ1-2, with 8 bases aligning to TRBD1. The CDR3 length is 13 residues. Per germline, CDR1 MRHNA and CDR2 SNTAGT. CDR3 bases: TGTGCCAGCAGTGACCATACTTTGACAGGGGCGGTCTTC. It is translated as CASSDHTLTGAVF.

This clone appeared once. The chain links TRBV24-1 to TRBJ2-2, with D perhaps TRBD1 (6 bases). In germline, CDR1 is KGHDR, CDR2 SFDVKD. The CDR3 totals 16 residues. Between the trimmed V and J ends, which lost 4 bases and 1 base, there was a span of 12 bases. The CDR3 loop is CATSETGHWNTGELFF. The CDR3 region has the DNA TGTGCCACCAGTGAAACGGGACACTGGAACACCGGGGAGCTGTTTTTT.

This clone was seen a single time. CDR3 DNA: TGTGCCAGCGGAAGAACGGGACTATCTAAGGGCGCAGATACGCAGTATTTT. It specifies CASGRTGLSKGADTQYF. The chain joins TRBV19 to TRBJ2-3; 7 bases map to TRBD2. The germline CDR1 and CDR2 sequences are LNHDA and SQIVND (reference sequence). J was trimmed by 4 bases and V by 9 bases; bases with no gene match: 19. This CDR3 contains 17 residues.

This chain uses TRBV5-6 with TRBJ2-5; 9 nucleotides line up with TRBD1. This CDR3 region has 16 residues. The germline gives CDR1 SGHDT, CDR2 YYEEEE. The junction had 9 bases not matched to a gene; V was cut back by 2 bases and J by 4 bases. The CDR3 DNA sequence: TGTGCCAGCAGCTTAAAAGGGACAGGGAGGGGAGAGACCCAGTACTTC. This sequence encodes CASSLKGTGRGETQYF.

Comment on this clone: An end of the junction differs from the germline gene, which may be a read error. The chain combines TRBV29-1 with TRBJ2-3, with a tentative D call TRBD1 (6 bases). The CDR3 is made up of 11 amino acids. Germline V CDR1 and CDR2: SQVTM, ANQGSEA. The CDR3 DNA follows: TGCAGCGTCGGGCCGACAGGTACGCAGTATTTT. It encodes CSVGPTGTQYF.

The chain carries TRBV18 and TRBJ2-5; 12 bases map to TRBD2. Germline values: CDR1 KGHSH, CDR2 LQKENI. Trimming took 3 bases from V and 5 from J; bases not matched to a gene: 7. CDR3 length equals 16 residues. The CDR3 spells CASSPPGLAGRETQYF. For the CDR3, the DNA is TGTGCCAGCTCACCCCCAGGACTAGCGGGAAGGGAGACCCAGTACTTC.